This T cell receptor (beta chain) is from a study of blood T cell repertoires in COVID-19. Study summary: From the United States, Italy and Spain came samples of acute and convalescent COVID-19. Sample material is recorded as cDNA or gDNA derived from T cells, B-cell-depleted T cells, or PBMCs.

In the original analysis: By means of reference gene primer amplification, nucleated cell counts were estimated. Here immunoSEQ multiplex PCR was the method, and the copy in TCRdb shows in-frame clones only, minus some. V, J and clone size reflect that table, while D and trimming were determined from the DNA. The sample shows under 350,000 clones, 83% of them seen only once. Looked up from germline, CDR1 is SGHDT and CDR2 is YYEEEE. V was cut by 4 bases and J by 5 bases, with 21 bases left in between. The CDR3 has 16 residues. Specimen: peripheral blood. This chain uses TRBV5-6 with TRBJ1-2, with D perhaps TRBD1 (5 bases). The source is a woman in her fifties or sixties who had recovered from COVID-19. The CDR3 DNA reads as TGTGCCAGCAGCCCCCTCGATGGGGCAGACCTTTATGGCTACACCTTC. Its protein is CASSPLDGADLYGYTF. The full variable domain, completed using reference TRBV5-6 and TRBJ1-2, is DAGVTQSPTHLIKTRGQQVTLRCSPKSGHDTVSWYQQALGQGPQFIFQYYEEEERQRGNFPDRFSGHQFPNYSSELNVNALLLGDSALYLCASSPLDGADLYGYTFGSGTRLTVV.